The 27 T cell receptor beta chains listed next were all sequenced from one sample in a study of T cell repertoires in cytomegalovirus infection. No antigen has been assigned to these receptors. TCRdb processed the reads anew with MiXCR; each CDR3 protein has one entry. The data show hundreds of thousands of distinct CDR3 sequences, under 35% seen once. The sequencing used cultured PBMCs, collected from culture after CMV antigen stimulation. All receptors come from a human donor in good health (CMV status not recorded). Some clones in this sample may be carry-over from other donors' samples.

The chain combines TRBV6-5 with TRBJ1-1; 9 bases agree with TRBD1. This CDR3 region has 15 residues. The J segment lost 13 bases and the V segment lost 5 bases, leaving 17 bases of the junction unmatched. Germline V CDR1 and CDR2: MNHEY, SVGAGI. The CDR3 nucleotides read TGTGCCAGCAGTAGCACACCGCGACAGGGGGGGGGTGGTTTCTTT. Its translation is CASSSTPRQGGGGFF.

This clonotype came up a few times. The chain links TRBV28 to TRBJ1-5, with D perhaps matching TRBD1 (6 bases). This CDR3 region has 15 residues. Trimming shortened V by 0 bases and J by 5 bases, and 11 bases separated the two germline ends. The germline V gene has CDR1 MDHEN and CDR2 SYDVKM. The chain's CDR3 is CASSLWSNRDQPQHF. The CDR3 DNA sequence: TGTGCCAGCAGTTTATGGAGCAACAGGGATCAGCCCCAGCATTTT.

V and J are TRBV12-3 or TRBV12-4 and TRBJ1-4; D possibly corresponds to TRBD1 (6 bases). V lost 6 bases and J lost 0, with 14 bases in between. This CDR3 has 16 amino acids. The CDR3 sequence: CASSSTRQATNEKLFF. The CDR3, as DNA: TGTGCCAGCAGCTCCACTAGACAGGCAACTAATGAAAAACTGTTTTTT.

V gene TRBV5-5 combines with J gene TRBJ2-5; 7 positions agree with TRBD1. Losses at the gene ends were 4 bases for V and 2 bases for J; bases not matched to a gene: 5. Germline values: CDR1 SGHKS, CDR2 YYEKEE (reference sequence). The CDR3 runs to 14 residues. The CDR3 sequence is CASSQQGFQETQYF. The DNA of the CDR3 is TGTGCCAGCAGCCAACAGGGGTTTCAAGAGACCCAGTACTTC. Full variable domain (missing parts from reference TRBV5-5 and TRBJ2-5): DAGVTQSPTHLIKTRGQQVTLRCSPISGHKSVSWYQQVLGQGPQFIFQYYEKEERGRGNFPDRFSARQFPNYSSELNVNALLLGDSALYLCASSQQGFQETQYFGPGTRLLVL.

The chain uses TRBV6-5 and TRBJ2-1; 8 bases line up with TRBD1. Germline loops: CDR1 MNHEY, CDR2 SVGAGI. The CDR3 is 16 amino acids. Unmatched junction bases numbered 8, after V lost 5 bases and J lost 2 bases. The CDR3 bases are TGTGCCAGCAGTGCCAGACAGGGGCTGGCCTACAATGAGCAGTTCTTC. The encoded protein is CASSARQGLAYNEQFF.

This clonotype was observed at least ten times. V is TRBV7-9 and J is TRBJ1-5; tentative D call: TRBD1 (5 bases). The CDR3 consists of 15 residues. CDR1 is SEHNR, CDR2 FQNEAQ, per germline (reference sequence). V lost 3 bases and J 3 bases, leaving 12 bases between the germline ends. The CDR3 DNA reads as TGTGCCAGCAGCTTGGGGGTGGTCCCCAATCAGCCCCAGCATTTT. Its protein is CASSLGVVPNQPQHF.

In this sample, this clonotype turned up many times. The chain uses TRBV12-3 or TRBV12-4 and TRBJ2-5, with unresolved D. The CDR3 contains 13 residues. With 4 bases removed from V and 4 bases from J, the gap between germline ends came to 10 bases. The CDR3: CASSWQSAETQYF. CDR3 nucleotides: TGTGCCAGCAGTTGGCAAAGCGCAGAGACCCAGTACTTC.

In its sample, this clonotype was seen many times. The V call is TRBV7-6, the J call TRBJ2-2; a weak D match, TRBD1 (5 bases). The CDR3 extends over 14 amino acids. Per germline, CDR1 SGHVS and CDR2 FNYEAQ. V was cut by 0 bases and J by 6 bases, with 8 bases left in between. The CDR3 sequence: CASSLAVGPGELFF. CDR3 sequence (DNA): TGTGCCAGCAGCTTAGCAGTGGGGCCCGGGGAGCTGTTTTTT. Full variable domain (outside the CDR3, taken from reference TRBV7-6 and TRBJ2-2): GAGVSQSPRYKVTKRGQDVALRCDPISGHVSLYWYRQALGQGPEFLTYFNYEAQQDKSGLPNDRFSAERPEGSISTLTIQRTEQRDSAMYRCASSLAVGPGELFFGEGSRLTVL.

This clonotype has just one count. The chain employs TRBV7-3 and TRBJ2-2; D gene ambiguous. The V and J ends lost 6 bases and 8 bases respectively, with 16 bases between them. Germline CDR1 is SGHTA and CDR2 is FQGTGA. The CDR3 is 14 residues long. Written as DNA, the CDR3 is TGTGCCAGCAGTCTCTCACCCTCCGAGGGGGAGCTGTTTTTT. It specifies CASSLSPSEGELFF.

This sequence joins TRBV28 and TRBJ2-5; 12 nucleotides line up with TRBD2. Germline V gene lookup returns CDR1 MDHEN and CDR2 SYDVKM. The CDR3 consists of 16 residues. V lost 6 bases to trimming and J lost 4 bases; unmatched junction nucleotides: 9. The CDR3 bases are TGTGCCAGCAGCCCAAGACTAGCGGGAGTGGTAGAGACCCAGTACTTC. Its protein is CASSPRLAGVVETQYF.

For the CDR3, the DNA is TGTGCCAGCAGCGTAGCTAGCGGGAGAACAGATACGCAGTATTTT. This translates into CASSVASGRTDTQYF. The V call is TRBV9, the J call TRBJ2-3, with 10 nucleotides matching TRBD2. CDR1 and CDR2 from the germline V gene are SGDLS and YYNGEE. The CDR3 contains 15 residues. The J segment lost 3 bases and the V segment lost 0 bases, leaving 1 base of the junction unmatched. Full variable domain (missing parts from reference TRBV9 and TRBJ2-3): DSGVTQTPKHLITATGQRVTLRCSPRSGDLSVYWYQQSLDQGLQFLIQYYNGEERAKGNILERFSAQQFPDLHSELNLSSLELGDSALYFCASSVASGRTDTQYFGPGTRLTVL.

This clonotype was detected only a few times. The chain links TRBV2 to TRBJ2-3, with D perhaps TRBD1 (5 bases). CDR3 length: 14 residues. V was cut by 7 bases and J by 2 bases, with 13 bases left in between. From germline, CDR1 is SNHLY and CDR2 FYNNEI. CDR3 in amino acids: CASKQQASTDTQYF. The CDR3, as DNA: TGTGCCAGCAAGCAACAGGCTTCCACAGATACGCAGTATTTT.

In this sample, this clonotype turned up once. Germline is not matched at one junction end, which may reflect a read error. The chain recombines TRBV5-3 with TRBJ2-1; 8 bases line up with TRBD1. TRBV5-3 is treated as an ORF (open reading frame) with a function not yet certain. There are 16 residues in the CDR3. The CDR3 here is CASSSDTGGSYNEQFF. The CDR3 nucleotides are TGTGCCAGCAGCTCCGATACAGGGGGCTCCTACAATGAGCAGTTCTTC.

The chain couples TRBV4-1 to TRBJ2-7; either TRBD1 or TRBD2 may supply D (7 bases each). CDR1 MGHRA and CDR2 YSYEKL come from the germline V gene. The CDR3 consists of 17 residues. The V end lost 1 base, the J end lost 0 bases, and 16 bases lay between the germline ends. DNA of the CDR3: TGCGCCAGCAGCCAAGGTATCAGGGGGGGCCCCTCCTACGAGCAGTACTTC. This sequence encodes CASSQGIRGGPSYEQYF.

This clonotype was counted ten times or more. The rearrangement uses TRBV6-1 and TRBJ2-3; possibly TRBD1 for D (5 bases). Deletions cut 8 bases from V and 0 bases from J, with 6 bases between. Germline CDR1 is MNHNS and CDR2 is SASEGT. The CDR3 is made up of 12 amino acids. The CDR3 sequence is CASDRSTDTQYF. CDR3 sequence (DNA): TGTGCCAGCGACAGAAGCACAGATACGCAGTATTTT.

This clonotype was seen ten or more times. The CDR3, as DNA: TGTGCCAGCAGTTCCGCGGGAAATCAGCCCCAGCATTTT. Amino acids: CASSSAGNQPQHF. The chain combines TRBV27 with TRBJ1-5, with D uncertain. CDR3 size: 13 residues. The V end lost 4 bases, the J end lost 4 bases, and 8 bases lay between the germline ends. Per germline, CDR1 MNHEY and CDR2 SMNVEV (reference sequence).

The chain couples TRBV27 to TRBJ2-1, with D perhaps matching TRBD1 or TRBD2 (5 bases each). The CDR3 totals 15 residues. Germline CDR1 MNHEY, CDR2 SMNVEV (reference sequence). The V end lost 5 bases, the J end lost 8 bases, and 19 bases lay between the germline ends. CDR3 sequence: CASSLGDRALHEQFF. The CDR3 DNA reads TGTGCCAGCAGTCTAGGGGACCGGGCCCTCCATGAGCAGTTCTTC.

In this sample, this clonotype turned up a few times. This chain links TRBV28 with TRBJ2-7; 9 bases are a match to TRBD1. Losses at the gene ends were 6 bases for V and 1 base for J; bases not matched to a gene: 7. The CDR3 sequence is 15 residues long. Per germline, CDR1 MDHEN and CDR2 SYDVKM. The CDR3 coding sequence is TGTGCCAGCAGCAATACAGGGGGCGCTTCCTACGAGCAGTACTTC. Its protein is CASSNTGGASYEQYF.

This clonotype was observed a few times. The genes are TRBV7-8 and TRBJ1-5, with D perhaps matching TRBD1 (6 bases). Germline CDR1 and CDR2: SGHVS and FQNEAQ. Trimming left V 4 bases short and J 4 bases short, with 14 bases between. The CDR3 runs to 15 residues. CDR3 sequence (DNA): TGTGCCAGCAGCTCACACCGGGACACGAATCAGCCCCAGCATTTT. Translated, it gives CASSSHRDTNQPQHF.

This clonotype was seen a few times. The chain uses TRBV6-2 or TRBV6-3 and TRBJ1-5, with unresolved D. V was shortened by 5 bases and J by 3 bases, with 11 bases between the two germline ends. The CDR3 is 14 residues long. CDR1 and CDR2 from the germline V gene are MNHEY and SVGEGT. The CDR3 here is CASSTRPNNQPQHF. The CDR3 DNA reads as TGTGCCAGCAGTACTCGACCGAACAATCAGCCCCAGCATTTT.

This clonotype was found a few times. The chain combines TRBV4-1 with TRBJ2-5, with unresolved D. V was trimmed by 0 bases and J by 13 bases, leaving 12 bases between them. Germline V gives CDR1 MGHRA, CDR2 YSYEKL. The CDR3 spans 12 residues. The CDR3 spells CASSQDRATVYF. CDR3 sequence (DNA): TGCGCCAGCAGCCAAGATAGAGCGACTGTGTACTTC.

The chain combines TRBV7-2 with TRBJ2-5; 12 positions agree with TRBD2. The V gene end was trimmed by 5 bases and the J gene end by 5 bases; junction bases not matched to a gene: 6. The CDR3 is 15 residues long. Germline CDR1 SGHTA, CDR2 FQGNSA. The CDR3 protein is CASSHLAGGRETQYF. CDR3 sequence (DNA): TGTGCCAGCAGCCATCTAGCGGGAGGGAGGGAGACCCAGTACTTC.

The genes are TRBV5-4 and TRBJ2-5; D is possibly TRBD2 (6 bases). The CDR3 loop spans 15 amino acids. Germline CDR1 and CDR2: SGHNT and YYREEE (reference sequence). V lost 2 bases and J 5 bases, leaving 16 bases between the germline ends. The CDR3 protein is CASSFSRRGLETQYF. CDR3 sequence (DNA): TGTGCCAGCAGCTTCTCTAGGAGGGGTTTGGAGACCCAGTACTTC.

Many counts were recorded for this clonotype. The gene calls are TRBV7-2 and TRBJ2-2, with 7 bases matching TRBD1. The germline V gene has CDR1 SGHTA and CDR2 FQGNSA. V gave up 5 bases and J gave up 7 bases; unmatched junction bases: 4. The CDR3 is 13 amino acids. CDR3 sequence: CASSGQEGGELFF. The CDR3 DNA sequence: TGTGCCAGCAGCGGACAGGAAGGCGGGGAGCTGTTTTTT.

V and J are TRBV6-6 and TRBJ2-7; 9 nucleotides align to TRBD1. Trimming at V came to 5 bases and at J to 3 bases, leaving 5 bases not matched to a gene. CDR1 is MNHNY and CDR2 is SVGAGI in the germline V gene (reference sequence). The CDR3 covers 14 residues. CDR3 region: CASSAGQGNYEQYF. DNA for the CDR3: TGTGCCAGCAGTGCGGGACAGGGCAACTACGAGCAGTACTTC.

In this sample, this clonotype turned up once. J is TRBJ2-7 and V is TRBV4-2; TRBD2 might be the D (6 bases). V was shortened by 4 bases and J by 2 bases, with 15 bases between the two germline ends. Germline V gene sequence: CDR1 LGHNA, CDR2 YNFKEQ. The CDR3 is 15 amino acids. CDR3 protein: CASSRESSVAYEQYF. The CDR3 DNA is TGTGCCAGCAGCCGCGAGTCTAGCGTTGCCTACGAGCAGTACTTC.

This clonotype has more than one count but fewer than ten. The chain has TRBV7-2 and TRBJ1-2, with 7 bases fitting TRBD1. J was trimmed by 8 bases and V by 5 bases; bases with no gene match: 14. The CDR3 has 15 amino acids. Germline V gene sequence: CDR1 SGHTA, CDR2 FQGNSA. CDR3 protein: CASSPRTGMRIGYTF. The CDR3 DNA follows: TGTGCCAGCAGCCCCAGGACAGGAATGAGGATCGGCTACACCTTC.